The 3 T cell receptor beta chains given below trace back to one sample, sequenced in a study of cytomegalovirus exposure and HLA in healthy donors. Here immunoSEQ multiplex PCR was the method, and the copy in TCRdb shows in-frame clones only, minus some. The sample holds some 120,000 clones; roughly nine tenths are singletons and the top ten take around 1.1%. Specimen: PBMCs. The receptors were gathered from a woman under 30 in good health and CMV-seronegative.

The gene calls are TRBV28 and TRBJ1-1, with TRBD1 identical over 9 bases. Trimming cost V 7 bases and J 5 bases; bases outside gene matches: 11. CDR1 is MDHEN and CDR2 is SYDVKM in the germline V gene. The CDR3 has 15 residues. In DNA form, the CDR3 reads TGTGCCAGCATCACTACCAGACAGGGGGGGACTGAAGCTTTCTTT. It translates to CASITTRQGGTEAFF.

In DNA form, the CDR3 reads TGTGCCAGCAGGGGGACTAGCGGGAGTTGGGAAGAGACCCAGTACTTC. This codes for CASRGTSGSWEETQYF. V and J are TRBV27 and TRBJ2-5; 14 bases match TRBD2. The CDR3 has 16 residues. Germline CDR1 and CDR2: MNHEY and SMNVEV (reference sequence). Trimming cost V 6 bases and J 3 bases; bases outside gene matches: 6.

The chain recombines TRBV30 with TRBJ1-5; D call uncertain. This CDR3 comprises 13 residues. The ends were cut back, 5 bases at V and 2 bases at J, with 10 bases in the middle. Germline assignment: CDR1 GTSNPN and CDR2 SVGIG (reference sequence). CDR3 coding DNA: TGTGCCTGGCAGGCAGCGGGCAATCAGCCCCAGCATTTT. Its translation: CAWQAAGNQPQHF.